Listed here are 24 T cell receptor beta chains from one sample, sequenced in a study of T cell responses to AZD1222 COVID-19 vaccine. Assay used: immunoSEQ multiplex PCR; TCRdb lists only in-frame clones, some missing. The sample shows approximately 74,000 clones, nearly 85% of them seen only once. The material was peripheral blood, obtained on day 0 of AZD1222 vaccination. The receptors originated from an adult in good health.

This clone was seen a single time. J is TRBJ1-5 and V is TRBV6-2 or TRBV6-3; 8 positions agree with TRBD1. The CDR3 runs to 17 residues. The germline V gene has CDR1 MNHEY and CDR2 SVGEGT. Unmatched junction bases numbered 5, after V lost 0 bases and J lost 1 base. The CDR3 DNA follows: TGTGCCAGCAGTTACTCGACCGGGACAGGCAGCAATCAGCCCCAGCATTTT. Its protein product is CASSYSTGTGSNQPQHF.

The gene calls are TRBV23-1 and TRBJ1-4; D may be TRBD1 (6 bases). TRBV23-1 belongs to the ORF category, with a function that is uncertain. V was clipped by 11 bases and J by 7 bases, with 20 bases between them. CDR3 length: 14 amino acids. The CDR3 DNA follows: TGCGCCGGAAGGATAAATGGGGGCGGTGAAAAACTGTTTTTT. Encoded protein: CAGRINGGGEKLFF.

CDR3 amino acids: CASSLVWESRGERNEQFF. CDR3 DNA sequence: TGCGCCAGCAGCTTGGTTTGGGAATCGAGGGGAGAGCGGAATGAGCAGTTCTTC. The genes are TRBV5-1 and TRBJ2-1, with D perhaps given as TRBD1 or TRBD2 (5 bases each). V lost 0 bases and J 7 bases, leaving 23 bases between the germline ends. There are 18 residues in the CDR3. Germline V gives CDR1 SGHRS, CDR2 YFSETQ.

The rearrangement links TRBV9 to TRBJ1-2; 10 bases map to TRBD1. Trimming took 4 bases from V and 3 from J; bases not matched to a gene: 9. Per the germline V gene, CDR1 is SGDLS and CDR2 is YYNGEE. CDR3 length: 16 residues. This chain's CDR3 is CASSQGGQGTHYGYTF. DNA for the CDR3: TGTGCCAGCAGCCAGGGGGGACAGGGGACCCACTATGGCTACACCTTC.

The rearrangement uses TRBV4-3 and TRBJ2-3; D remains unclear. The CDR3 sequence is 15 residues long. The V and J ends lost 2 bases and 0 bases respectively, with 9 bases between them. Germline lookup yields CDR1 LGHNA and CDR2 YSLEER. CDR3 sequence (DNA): TGCGCCAGCAGCCAACAGCACAGTAGCACAGATACGCAGTATTTT. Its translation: CASSQQHSSTDTQYF.

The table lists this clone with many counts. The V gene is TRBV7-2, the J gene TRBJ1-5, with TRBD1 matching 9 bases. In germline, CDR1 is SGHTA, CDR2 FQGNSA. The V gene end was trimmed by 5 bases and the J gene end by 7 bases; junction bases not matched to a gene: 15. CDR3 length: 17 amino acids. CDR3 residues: CASSPGPGQGIGQPQHF. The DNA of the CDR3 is TGTGCCAGCAGCCCCGGGCCGGGACAGGGTATCGGGCAGCCCCAGCATTTT.

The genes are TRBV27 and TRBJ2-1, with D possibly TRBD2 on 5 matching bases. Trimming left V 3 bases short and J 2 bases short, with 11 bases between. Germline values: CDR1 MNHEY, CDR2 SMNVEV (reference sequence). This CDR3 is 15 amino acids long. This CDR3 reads CASSFVGAAYNEQFF. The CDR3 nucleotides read TGTGCCAGCAGTTTTGTGGGAGCAGCCTACAATGAGCAGTTCTTC.

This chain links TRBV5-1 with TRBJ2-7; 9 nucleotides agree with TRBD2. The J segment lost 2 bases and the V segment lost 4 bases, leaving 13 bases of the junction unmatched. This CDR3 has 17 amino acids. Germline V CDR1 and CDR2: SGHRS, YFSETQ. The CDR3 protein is CASSPFKSSGETYEQYF. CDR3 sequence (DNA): TGCGCCAGCAGCCCCTTCAAATCTAGCGGGGAGACCTACGAGCAGTACTTC. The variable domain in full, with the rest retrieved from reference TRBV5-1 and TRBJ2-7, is KAGVTQTPRYLIKTRGQQVTLSCSPISGHRSVSWYQQTPGQGLQFLFEYFSETQRNKGNFPGRFSGRQFSNSRSEMNVSTLELGDSALYLCASSPFKSSGETYEQYFGPGTRLTVT.

This CDR3 reads CASSNIVSGRAYGYTF. The CDR3, as DNA: TGTGCCAGCAGCAATATTGTATCGGGGAGGGCCTATGGCTACACCTTC. V gene TRBV7-8 combines with J gene TRBJ1-2; no clear D gene. CDR1 is SGHVS and CDR2 is FQNEAQ in the germline V gene. The CDR3 has 16 amino acids. Trimming removed 5 bases from V and 4 bases from J, with 20 bases in between. Based on the CDR3 plus reference TRBV7-8 and TRBJ1-2, the full variable domain is GAGVSQSPRYKVAKRGQDVALRCDPISGHVSLFWYQQALGQGPEFLTYFQNEAQLDKSGLPSDRFFAERPEGSVSTLKIQRTQQEDSAVYLCASSNIVSGRAYGYTFGSGTRLTVV.

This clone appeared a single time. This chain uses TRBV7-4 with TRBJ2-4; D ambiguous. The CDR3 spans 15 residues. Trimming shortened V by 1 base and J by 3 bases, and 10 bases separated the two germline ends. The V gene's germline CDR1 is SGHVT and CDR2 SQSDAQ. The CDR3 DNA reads TGTGCCAGCAGCTTAGGTGGCTCTAGCAAAAACATTCAGTACTTC. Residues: CASSLGGSSKNIQYF.

The CDR3 protein is CASSLVSGRGPYNEQFF. In DNA, the CDR3 is TGCGCCAGCAGCTTGGTTTCGGGCCGCGGGCCATACAATGAGCAGTTCTTC. This chain joins TRBV5-1 and TRBJ2-1, with D tentatively TRBD2 (5 bases). V lost 0 bases and J 4 bases, leaving 17 bases between the germline ends. The germline CDR1 and CDR2 sequences are SGHRS and YFSETQ. The CDR3 extends over 17 amino acids. The whole variable domain, filled in from reference TRBV5-1 and TRBJ2-1, reads KAGVTQTPRYLIKTRGQQVTLSCSPISGHRSVSWYQQTPGQGLQFLFEYFSETQRNKGNFPGRFSGRQFSNSRSEMNVSTLELGDSALYLCASSLVSGRGPYNEQFFGPGTRLTVL.

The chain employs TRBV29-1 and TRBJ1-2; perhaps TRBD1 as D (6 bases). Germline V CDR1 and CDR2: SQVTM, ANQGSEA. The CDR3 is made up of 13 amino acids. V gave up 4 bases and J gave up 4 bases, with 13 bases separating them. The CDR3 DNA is TGCAGCGTTGGATGGGGGGGCGGCTATGGCTACACCTTC. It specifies CSVGWGGGYGYTF.

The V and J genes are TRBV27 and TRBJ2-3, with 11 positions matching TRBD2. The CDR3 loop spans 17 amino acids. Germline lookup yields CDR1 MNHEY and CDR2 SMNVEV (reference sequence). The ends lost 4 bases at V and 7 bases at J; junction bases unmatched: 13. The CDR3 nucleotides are TGTGCCAGCAGTTCGCCGTGGGGGGGACTAGCGGTCAATACGCAGTATTTT. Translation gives CASSSPWGGLAVNTQYF.

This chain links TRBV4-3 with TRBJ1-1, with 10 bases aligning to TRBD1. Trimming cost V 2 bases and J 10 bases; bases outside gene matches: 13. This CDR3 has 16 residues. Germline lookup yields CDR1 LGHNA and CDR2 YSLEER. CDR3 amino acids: CASSQTTGQGKVRAFF. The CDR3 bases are TGCGCCAGCAGCCAAACAACGGGACAGGGGAAGGTCAGAGCTTTCTTT.

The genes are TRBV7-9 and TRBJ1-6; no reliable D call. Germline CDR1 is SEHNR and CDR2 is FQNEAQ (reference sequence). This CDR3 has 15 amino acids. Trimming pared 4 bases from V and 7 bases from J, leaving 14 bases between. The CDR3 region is CASSSTKGTNSPLHF. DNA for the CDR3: TGTGCCAGCAGCTCTACCAAGGGTACCAATTCACCCCTCCACTTT. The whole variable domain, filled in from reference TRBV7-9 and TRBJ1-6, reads DTGVSQNPRHKITKRGQNVTFRCDPISEHNRLYWYRQTLGQGPEFLTYFQNEAQLEKSRLLSDRFSAERPKGSFSTLEIQRTEQGDSAMYLCASSSTKGTNSPLHFGNGTRLTVT.

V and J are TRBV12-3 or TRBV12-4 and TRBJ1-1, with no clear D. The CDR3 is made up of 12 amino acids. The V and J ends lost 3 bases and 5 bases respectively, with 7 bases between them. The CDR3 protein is CASSFFGTEAFF. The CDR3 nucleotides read TGTGCCAGCAGTTTCTTTGGGACTGAAGCTTTCTTT.

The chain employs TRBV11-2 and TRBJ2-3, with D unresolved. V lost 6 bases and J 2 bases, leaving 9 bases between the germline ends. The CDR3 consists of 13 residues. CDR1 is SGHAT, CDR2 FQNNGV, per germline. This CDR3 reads CASSTRFTDTQYF. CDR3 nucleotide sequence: TGTGCCAGCAGTACACGATTCACAGATACGCAGTATTTT. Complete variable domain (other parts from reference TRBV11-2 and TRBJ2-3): EAGVAQSPRYKIIEKRQSVAFWCNPISGHATLYWYQQILGQGPKLLIQFQNNGVVDDSQLPKDRFSAERLKGVDSTLKIQPAKLEDSAVYLCASSTRFTDTQYFGPGTRLTVL.

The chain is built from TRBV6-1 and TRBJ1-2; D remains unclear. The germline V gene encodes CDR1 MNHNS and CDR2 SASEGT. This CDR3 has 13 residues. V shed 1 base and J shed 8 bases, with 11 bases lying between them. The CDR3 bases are TGTGCCAGCAGTGAAGGGGGTGACGGGGGCTACACCTTC. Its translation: CASSEGGDGGYTF.

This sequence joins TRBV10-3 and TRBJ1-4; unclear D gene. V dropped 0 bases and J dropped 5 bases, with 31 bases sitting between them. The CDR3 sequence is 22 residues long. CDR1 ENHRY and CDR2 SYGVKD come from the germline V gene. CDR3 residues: CAISESRPRAWGLEGLNEKLFF. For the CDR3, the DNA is TGTGCCATCAGTGAGTCTAGGCCCCGGGCTTGGGGTCTCGAGGGTCTAAATGAAAAACTGTTTTTT.

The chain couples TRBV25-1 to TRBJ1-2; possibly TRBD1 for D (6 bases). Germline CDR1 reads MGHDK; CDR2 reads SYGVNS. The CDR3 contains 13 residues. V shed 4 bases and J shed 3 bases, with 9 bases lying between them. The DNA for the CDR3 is TGTGCCAGCAGTGTGTCAGGGGACTATGGCTACACCTTC. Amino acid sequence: CASSVSGDYGYTF.

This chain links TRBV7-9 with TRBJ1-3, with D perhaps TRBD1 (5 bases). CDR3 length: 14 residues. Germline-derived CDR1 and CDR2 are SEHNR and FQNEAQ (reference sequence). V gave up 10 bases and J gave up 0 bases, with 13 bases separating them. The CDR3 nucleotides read TGTGCCACTCGACCGACAGTCTCTGGAAACACCATATATTTT. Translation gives CATRPTVSGNTIYF. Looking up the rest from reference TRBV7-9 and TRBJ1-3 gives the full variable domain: DTGVSQNPRHKITKRGQNVTFRCDPISEHNRLYWYRQTLGQGPEFLTYFQNEAQLEKSRLLSDRFSAERPKGSFSTLEIQRTEQGDSAMYLCATRPTVSGNTIYFGEGSWLTVV.

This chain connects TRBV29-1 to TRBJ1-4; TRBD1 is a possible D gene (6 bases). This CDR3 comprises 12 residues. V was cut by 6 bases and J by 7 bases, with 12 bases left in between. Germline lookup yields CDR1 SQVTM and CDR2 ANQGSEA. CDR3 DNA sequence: TGCAGCGTCTCGATACAGGGTGAAAAACTGTTTTTT. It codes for CSVSIQGEKLFF. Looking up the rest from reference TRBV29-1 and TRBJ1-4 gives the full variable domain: SAVISQKPSRDICQRGTSLTIQCQVDSQVTMMFWYRQQPGQSLTLIATANQGSEATYESGFVIDKFPISRPNLTFSTLTVSNMSPEDSSIYLCSVSIQGEKLFFGSGTQLSVL.

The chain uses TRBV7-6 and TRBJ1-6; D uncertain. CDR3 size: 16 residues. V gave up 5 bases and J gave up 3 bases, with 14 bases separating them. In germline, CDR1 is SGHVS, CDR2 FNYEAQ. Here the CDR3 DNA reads TGTGCCAGCAGCCCGAATTCAGGAAACTATAATTCACCCCTCCACTTT. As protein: CASSPNSGNYNSPLHF.

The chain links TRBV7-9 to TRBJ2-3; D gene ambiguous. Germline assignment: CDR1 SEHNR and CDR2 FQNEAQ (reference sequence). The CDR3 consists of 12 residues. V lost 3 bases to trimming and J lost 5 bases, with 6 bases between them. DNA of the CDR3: TGTGCCAGCAGCTTTGGTGGAGATACGCAGTATTTT. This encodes CASSFGGDTQYF.